Presented here are 32 T cell receptor beta chains from one specimen sequenced in a study of T cells after yellow fever vaccination (dated by TCRdb to between 2019 and 2020). Libraries were built with 5' RACE. The instrument given in TCRdb is Illumina NovaSeq 6000. In-frame beta chains were kept once TCRdb had trimmed the public reads at Q25 with fastp and called clones with MiXCR. Rows with a matching CDR3 protein are joined into one entry that keeps the most common DNA and genes. This sample gives roughly 350,000 distinct CDR3 sequences in total; 4.1% of them show up just once. The ten largest make up around 23% of the sample. What the treatment or condition label conveys for this sample: live attenuated yellow fever vaccine strain. The specimen comprised PBMCs, sampled 5 days after the yellow fever booster vaccination. The receptors stem from a young man who received the YFV17D yellow fever vaccine.

This clonotype turned up a few times. The chain couples TRBV7-6 to TRBJ2-7, with a weak D call TRBD1 (6 bases). The CDR3 sequence is 14 residues long. Trimming took 5 bases from V and 5 from J, leaving 16 bases between them. Germline CDR1 SGHVS, CDR2 FNYEAQ. CDR3 nucleotide sequence: TGTGCCAGCAGCACCACGACAGGCCCCCACGAGCAGTACTTC. Amino acid sequence: CASSTTTGPHEQYF.

This chain connects TRBV30 to TRBJ2-5; 7 bases map to TRBD2. Germline CDR1 and CDR2: GTSNPN and SVGIG (reference sequence). V shed 0 bases and J 5 bases; nucleotides not matched to a gene: 9. This CDR3 is built from 15 residues. The CDR3 DNA is TGTGCCTGGAGTGTCCCCCTAGCGGCCGGGGAGACCCAGTACTTC. This encodes CAWSVPLAAGETQYF.

The sample holds a few counts of this clonotype. The V call is TRBV4-2, the J call TRBJ1-1, with D perhaps TRBD1 (5 bases). Per germline, CDR1 LGHNA and CDR2 YNFKEQ. CDR3 length equals 15 residues. V was clipped by 1 base and J by 5 bases, with 14 bases between them. In DNA form, the CDR3 reads TGTGCCAGCAGCCAAGGCGGGGGAGATTGGACTGAAGCTTTCTTT. Protein: CASSQGGGDWTEAFF.

This clonotype came up a few times. The CDR3 here is CAISHPGRASYNEQFF. DNA for the CDR3: TGTGCCATCAGCCATCCCGGTCGAGCGTCCTACAATGAGCAGTTCTTC. V usage is TRBV10-3 and J usage is TRBJ2-1; D remains ambiguous. V shed 6 bases and J shed 1 base, with 16 bases lying between them. Germline-derived CDR1 and CDR2 are ENHRY and SYGVKD. The CDR3 loop spans 16 amino acids.

The chain has TRBV29-1 and TRBJ1-1; a possible D gene is TRBD1 (5 bases). This CDR3 contains 12 residues. Looked up from germline, CDR1 is SQVTM and CDR2 is ANQGSEA. The V and J ends lost 1 base and 11 bases respectively, with 14 bases between them. CDR3 nucleotide sequence: TGCAGCGTTGAAGGTGGGGGGTTTTCGGCTTTCTTT. Translation: CSVEGGGFSAFF.

The J gene is TRBJ2-6, the V gene TRBV4-1; 7 nucleotides agree with TRBD2. Germline-derived CDR1 and CDR2 are MGHRA and YSYEKL. Unmatched junction bases numbered 8, after V lost 3 bases and J lost 0 bases. The CDR3 loop spans 18 amino acids. CDR3: CASSQRLAPLSGANVLTF. The CDR3 nucleotides are TGCGCCAGCAGCCAGCGACTAGCCCCCCTCTCTGGGGCCAACGTCCTGACTTTC.

This clonotype was seen repeatedly, ten times or more. V and J are TRBV6-1 and TRBJ2-3; D unclear. Looked up from germline, CDR1 is MNHNS and CDR2 is SASEGT. This CDR3 is built from 12 residues. V lost 8 bases and J lost 6, with 12 bases in between. CDR3 protein: CASSSTRDTQYF. The CDR3 DNA reads TGTGCCAGCTCATCCACCCGGGATACGCAGTATTTT.

This chain uses TRBV7-8 with TRBJ1-2; 8 bases are a match to TRBD1. Germline trimming cut 8 bases from V and 6 bases from J; bases unmatched to any gene: 8. Germline lookup yields CDR1 SGHVS and CDR2 FQNEAQ. This CDR3 spans 13 amino acids. CDR3 amino acids: CASASGGADGYTF. The CDR3 coding sequence is TGTGCCAGCGCGTCAGGGGGCGCAGATGGCTACACCTTC.

The chain is built from TRBV7-8 and TRBJ2-7; possible D gene TRBD2, 5 bases. V lost 5 bases, J lost 0 bases, and 11 bases lay in between. Germline CDR1 is SGHVS and CDR2 is FQNEAQ. The CDR3 has 14 amino acids. CDR3 protein: CASSTLAISYEQYF. As DNA, the CDR3 is TGTGCCAGCAGCACCTTAGCGATCTCCTACGAGCAGTACTTC.

The rearrangement links TRBV6-5 to TRBJ1-4; possibly TRBD1 for D (5 bases). The CDR3 sequence is 14 residues long. Looked up from germline, CDR1 is MNHEY and CDR2 is SVGAGI. The germline V and J ends were trimmed by 5 bases and 4 bases, with 11 bases remaining between them. CDR3 in DNA: TGTGCCAGCAGTCGGACACCATTTAATGAAAAACTGTTTTTT. Residues: CASSRTPFNEKLFF.

CDR3 coding DNA: TGTGCCAGCAGCCCAGGACTGGTGGGGGGGCCAAACACAGATACGCAGTATTTT. This gives the protein CASSPGLVGGPNTDTQYF. This chain links TRBV3-1 with TRBJ2-3, with D perhaps matching TRBD2 (7 bases). The germline CDR1 and CDR2 sequences are LGHDT and YNNKEL (reference sequence). The V and J ends lost 4 bases and 2 bases respectively, with 22 bases between them. The CDR3 sequence is 18 residues long.

V usage is TRBV6-5 and J usage is TRBJ1-1; maybe TRBD1 (6 bases). The CDR3 runs 14 residues. Germline CDR1 and CDR2: MNHEY and SVGAGI. The germline V and J ends were trimmed by 4 bases and 1 base, with 10 bases remaining between them. As DNA, the CDR3 is TGTGCCAGCAGTTGGATGGGACAGAACACTGAAGCTTTCTTT. Translated: CASSWMGQNTEAFF.

The chain recombines TRBV7-3 with TRBJ1-3, with D unclear. V lost 7 bases, J lost 8 bases, and 18 bases lay in between. This CDR3 has 14 amino acids. Germline values: CDR1 SGHTA, CDR2 FQGTGA. The CDR3 is CASTLQRWWDTIYF. CDR3 bases: TGTGCCAGCACCCTCCAGAGGTGGTGGGACACCATATATTTT.

This rearrangement joins TRBV5-1 to TRBJ2-3, with D perhaps matching TRBD1 (6 bases). Germline V CDR1 and CDR2: SGHRS, YFSETQ. The CDR3 length is 14 residues. Trimming cost V 5 bases and J 4 bases, with 14 bases left between them. The CDR3 reads CASRALAGADTQYF. The DNA for the CDR3 is TGCGCCAGCAGAGCGCTAGCAGGGGCAGATACGCAGTATTTT.

The rearrangement uses TRBV7-2 and TRBJ2-1; D uncertain. V lost 1 base, J lost 3 bases, and 7 bases lay in between. Germline V gives CDR1 SGHTA, CDR2 FQGNSA. The CDR3 has 14 residues. CDR3 region: CASSLENVYNEQFF. For the CDR3, the DNA is TGTGCCAGCAGCTTAGAAAATGTCTACAATGAGCAGTTCTTC.

This clonotype has more than one count but fewer than ten. The chain joins TRBV12-3 or TRBV12-4 to TRBJ2-1, with D perhaps TRBD1 or TRBD2 (6 bases each). The V gene lost 5 bases and the J gene lost 9 bases, with 14 bases spanning the gap. The CDR3 has 13 residues. In DNA form, the CDR3 reads TGTGCCAGCAGTGCCAACGGGGGCCTTGAGCAGTTCTTC. Encoded protein: CASSANGGLEQFF.

This clonotype was observed a few times. V is TRBV4-2 and J is TRBJ2-5; the match to TRBD2 covers 10 bases. Losses at the gene ends were 0 bases for V and 2 bases for J; bases not matched to a gene: 6. The V gene's germline CDR1 is LGHNA and CDR2 YNFKEQ. This CDR3 is built from 17 residues. The DNA for the CDR3 is TGTGCCAGCAGCCAAGATCAACAGCGGGGGGGACAAGAGACCCAGTACTTC. The encoded protein is CASSQDQQRGGQETQYF.

The chain links TRBV28 to TRBJ1-3, with 8 bases that match TRBD1. The CDR3 has 14 amino acids. Per germline, CDR1 MDHEN and CDR2 SYDVKM. Germline trimming cut 4 bases from V and 9 bases from J; bases unmatched to any gene: 8. The CDR3 reads CASSYRDRSGTIYF. The CDR3 nucleotides are TGTGCCAGCAGTTACCGGGACAGGTCTGGCACCATATATTTT.

This clonotype was counted at least ten times. This chain joins TRBV7-9 and TRBJ2-2; tentatively, D is TRBD1 (6 bases). The CDR3 runs to 15 residues. Trimming took 7 bases from V and 2 from J, leaving 14 bases between them. Germline CDR1 reads SEHNR; CDR2 reads FQNEAQ (reference sequence). The CDR3 DNA reads TGTGCCAGCACCCCGCGGACAGTAAACACCGGGGAGCTGTTTTTT. Translation gives CASTPRTVNTGELFF.

This clonotype was found many times. The J gene is TRBJ1-5, the V gene TRBV7-2; tentatively, D is TRBD1 (5 bases). Germline assignment: CDR1 SGHTA and CDR2 FQGNSA. The CDR3 has 15 amino acids. V lost 4 bases and J 7 bases, leaving 17 bases between the germline ends. The CDR3 protein is CASSSLTAGRQPQHF. The CDR3 DNA sequence: TGTGCCAGCAGCTCGCTGACAGCGGGTCGGCAGCCCCAGCATTTT.

This clonotype has a count of ten or more. The gene calls are TRBV5-1 and TRBJ2-3; 9 bases fit TRBD2. Germline assignment: CDR1 SGHRS and CDR2 YFSETQ. V was pared by 1 base and J by 6 bases, with 6 bases of the junction left unmatched. The CDR3 has 15 amino acids. The CDR3 sequence: CASSLWAGGPDTQYF. The CDR3 coding sequence is TGCGCCAGCAGCTTGTGGGCGGGGGGGCCGGATACGCAGTATTTT.

This chain connects TRBV27 to TRBJ2-3, with a weak D call TRBD1 (5 bases). The CDR3 extends over 12 amino acids. Per the germline V gene, CDR1 is MNHEY and CDR2 is SMNVEV (reference sequence). Trimming cost V 6 bases and J 5 bases, with 9 bases left between them. The CDR3, as DNA: TGTGCCAGCAGGGGGCTTAAAGATACGCAGTATTTT. It is translated as CASRGLKDTQYF.

This sequence joins TRBV5-1 and TRBJ2-7, with TRBD1 matching 9 bases. Germline-derived CDR1 and CDR2 are SGHRS and YFSETQ. This CDR3 is built from 14 residues. V shed 0 bases and J 4 bases; nucleotides not matched to a gene: 2. The CDR3 here is CASSLGDREYEQYV. In DNA form, the CDR3 reads TGCGCCAGCAGCTTGGGGGACAGGGAATACGAGCAGTACGTC.

This clonotype was counted a few times. V and J are TRBV10-2 and TRBJ2-3; 7 nucleotides match TRBD1. Germline V gives CDR1 WSHSY, CDR2 SAAADI. Germline trimming cut 4 bases from V and 2 bases from J; bases unmatched to any gene: 6. The CDR3 sequence is 15 residues long. CDR3 amino acids: CASSADRVLTDTQYF. DNA of the CDR3: TGCGCCAGCAGTGCAGACAGGGTGCTCACAGATACGCAGTATTTT.

This rearrangement joins TRBV24-1 to TRBJ2-3, with no clear D. Trimming left V 4 bases short and J 5 bases short, with 6 bases between. CDR3 length equals 12 residues. Germline V gene sequence: CDR1 KGHDR, CDR2 SFDVKD. In nucleotides, the CDR3 is TGTGCCACCAGTGAGTACAGAGATACGCAGTATTTT. Amino acids: CATSEYRDTQYF.

In this sample, this clonotype turned up many times. The chain recombines TRBV4-3 with TRBJ1-2; the D is unclear. There are 11 residues in the CDR3. Germline V gives CDR1 LGHNA, CDR2 YSLEER. Trimming removed 1 base from V and 6 bases from J, with 3 bases in between. The DNA for the CDR3 is TGCGCCAGCAGCCAAGGAGATGGCTACACCTTC. This codes for CASSQGDGYTF.

Many counts were recorded for this clonotype. The chain joins TRBV7-3 to TRBJ2-3; TRBD2 is a possible D gene (6 bases). Deletions cut 8 bases from V and 8 bases from J, with 17 bases between. Per germline, CDR1 SGHTA and CDR2 FQGTGA. CDR3 length equals 13 residues. The CDR3 DNA reads TGTGCCAGCTGTCGGGAACCGGGAGCTACGCAGTATTTT. This codes for CASCREPGATQYF.

V gene TRBV27 combines with J gene TRBJ1-2, with a tentative D call TRBD1 (6 bases). Germline CDR1 reads MNHEY; CDR2 reads SMNVEV (reference sequence). Trimming shortened V by 8 bases and J by 6 bases, and 16 bases separated the two germline ends. This CDR3 is 13 amino acids long. The DNA for the CDR3 is TGTGCCAGCGGAAAAACAGGGCTCCATGGCTACACCTTC. Protein product: CASGKTGLHGYTF.

This clonotype was counted at least ten times. This chain uses TRBV9 with TRBJ2-1; unclear D gene. V lost 0 bases and J lost 5, with 12 bases in between. Germline CDR1 and CDR2: SGDLS and YYNGEE. The CDR3 totals 15 residues. The CDR3 region is CASSVASARDNEQFF. CDR3 nucleotide sequence: TGTGCCAGCAGCGTAGCTTCCGCCCGGGACAATGAGCAGTTCTTC.

This clonotype appeared a few times. The chain combines TRBV18 with TRBJ2-3, with D perhaps given as TRBD1 or TRBD2 (5 bases each). The V end was cut by 6 bases, the J end by 6 bases, with 16 bases between. The CDR3 length is 14 residues. Germline loops: CDR1 KGHSH, CDR2 LQKENI. CDR3 sequence: CASSPRAEGDTQYF. CDR3 DNA: TGTGCCAGCTCCCCAAGAGCTGAGGGGGATACGCAGTATTTT.

CDR3 sequence reads: CASSLGGGGDSETQYF. Here the CDR3 DNA reads TGTGCCAGCAGCTTAGGCGGCGGGGGGGACTCTGAGACCCAGTACTTC. The V gene is TRBV11-2, the J gene TRBJ2-5, with TRBD2 matching 9 bases. Germline CDR1 is SGHAT and CDR2 is FQNNGV. CDR3 length: 16 amino acids. Trimming cost V 1 base and J 5 bases; bases outside gene matches: 8. The variable domain in full, with the rest retrieved from reference TRBV11-2 and TRBJ2-5, is EAGVAQSPRYKIIEKRQSVAFWCNPISGHATLYWYQQILGQGPKLLIQFQNNGVVDDSQLPKDRFSAERLKGVDSTLKIQPAKLEDSAVYLCASSLGGGGDSETQYFGPGTRLLVL.

This clonotype appeared a few times. This chain connects TRBV7-9 to TRBJ1-1, with TRBD1 identical over 9 bases. The CDR3 loop spans 17 amino acids. The junction had 16 bases not matched to a gene; V was cut back by 6 bases and J by 5 bases. Looked up from germline, CDR1 is SEHNR and CDR2 is FQNEAQ (reference sequence). This chain's CDR3 is CASSPPGTGRIKTEAFF. The CDR3 nucleotides are TGTGCCAGCAGTCCTCCCGGGACAGGGAGGATTAAGACTGAAGCTTTCTTT.